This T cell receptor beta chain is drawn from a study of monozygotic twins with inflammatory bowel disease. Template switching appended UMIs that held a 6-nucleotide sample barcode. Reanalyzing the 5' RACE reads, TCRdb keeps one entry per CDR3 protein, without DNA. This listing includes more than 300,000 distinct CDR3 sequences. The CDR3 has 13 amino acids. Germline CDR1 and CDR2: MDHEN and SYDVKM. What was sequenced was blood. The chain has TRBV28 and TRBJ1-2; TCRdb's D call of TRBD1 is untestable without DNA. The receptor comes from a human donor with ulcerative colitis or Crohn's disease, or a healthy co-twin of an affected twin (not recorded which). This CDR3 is CASTGGPTRGYTF.